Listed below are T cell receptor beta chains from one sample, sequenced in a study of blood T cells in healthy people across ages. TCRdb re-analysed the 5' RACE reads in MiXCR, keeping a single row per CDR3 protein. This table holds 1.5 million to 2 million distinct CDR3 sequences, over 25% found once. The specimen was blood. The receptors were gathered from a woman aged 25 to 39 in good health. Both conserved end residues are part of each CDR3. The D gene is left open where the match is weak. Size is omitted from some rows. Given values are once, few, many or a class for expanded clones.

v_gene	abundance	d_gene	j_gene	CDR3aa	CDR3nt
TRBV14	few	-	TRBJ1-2	CASSQDERLGGYTF	TGTGCCAGCAGCCAAGATGAGAGGCTCGGGGGCTACACCTTC
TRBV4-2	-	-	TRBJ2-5	CASSQGAFQETQYF	TGTGCCAGCAGCCAAGGGGCCTTCCAAGAGACCCAGTACTTC
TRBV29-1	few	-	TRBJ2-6	CSARPSGANVLTF	TGCAGCGCGCGGCCCTCTGGGGCCAACGTCCTGACTTTC
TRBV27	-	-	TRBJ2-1	CASSDSPYNEQFF	TGTGCCAGCAGTGATAGTCCCTACAATGAGCAGTTCTTC
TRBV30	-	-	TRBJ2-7	CAWSTASYEQYF	TGTGCCTGGAGTACGGCCTCCTACGAGCAGTACTTC
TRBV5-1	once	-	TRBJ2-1	CASGESATLNEQFF	TGCGCCAGCGGGGAAAGCGCCACTTTGAATGAGCAGTTCTTC
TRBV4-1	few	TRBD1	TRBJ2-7	CASSQDGQGDSYEQYF	TGCGCCAGCAGCCAAGATGGGCAGGGGGATTCTTACGAGCAGTACTTC
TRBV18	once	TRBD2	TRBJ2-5	CASSPPLAGLQETQYF	TGTGCCAGCTCACCACCGCTAGCGGGACTCCAAGAGACCCAGTACTTC
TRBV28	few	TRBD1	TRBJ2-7	CASSRRTGAYEQYF	TGTGCCAGCAGTAGGCGGACAGGGGCCTACGAGCAGTACTTC
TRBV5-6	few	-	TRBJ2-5	CASSSRGASETQYF	TGTGCCAGCAGCTCCCGGGGGGCCTCGGAGACCCAGTACTTC
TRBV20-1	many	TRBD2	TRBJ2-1	CSARRSGRANEQFF	TGCAGTGCTAGAAGGAGCGGGAGGGCGAATGAGCAGTTCTTC
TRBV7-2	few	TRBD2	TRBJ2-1	CASSSLAGAVNEQFF	TGTGCCAGCAGCTCACTAGCGGGAGCTGTAAATGAGCAGTTCTTC
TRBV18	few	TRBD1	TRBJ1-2	CASSEKGANYGYTF	TGTGCCAGCTCAGAAAAGGGGGCCAACTATGGCTACACCTTC
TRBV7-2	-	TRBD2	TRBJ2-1	CASSNPTTSGGYNEQFF	TGTGCCAGCAGCAACCCTACCACTAGCGGGGGATACAATGAGCAGTTCTTC
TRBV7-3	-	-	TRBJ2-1	CASSLYLAGNNEQFF	TGTGCCAGCAGCTTATATCTTGCGGGGAACAATGAGCAGTTCTTC
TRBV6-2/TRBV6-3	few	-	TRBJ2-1	CASSSPSRTVNEQFF	TGTGCCAGCAGTTCCCCCTCACGGACTGTGAATGAGCAGTTCTTC
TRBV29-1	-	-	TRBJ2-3	CSVVRGKGFTDTQYF	TGCAGCGTTGTGAGGGGCAAGGGCTTCACAGATACGCAGTATTTT
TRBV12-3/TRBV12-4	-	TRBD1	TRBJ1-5	CASSLNRGRPASNQPQHF	TGTGCCAGCAGTTTAAACAGGGGGCGACCAGCAAGCAATCAGCCCCAGCATTTT
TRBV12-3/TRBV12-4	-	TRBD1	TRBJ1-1	CASSLDGTGCSEAFF	TGTGCCAGCAGTTTAGATGGGACAGGCTGTTCTGAAGCTTTCTTT
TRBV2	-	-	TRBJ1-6	CASSDRNTGGSPLHF	TGTGCCAGCAGTGATAGGAATACAGGCGGGTCACCCCTCCACTTT
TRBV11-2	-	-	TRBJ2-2	CASSHRVRGNTGELFF	TGTGCCAGCAGCCACAGGGTTAGGGGGAACACCGGGGAGCTGTTTTTT
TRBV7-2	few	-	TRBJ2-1	CASSLVGSWVQFF	TGTGCCAGCAGCTTAGTTGGCTCTTGGGTGCAGTTCTTC
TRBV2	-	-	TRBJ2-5	CAGSVLGVETQYF	TGTGCCGGCAGTGTCCTGGGTGTGGAGACCCAGTACTTC
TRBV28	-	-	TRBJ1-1	CASSTPVEAFF	TGTGCCAGCAGCACCCCCGTTGAAGCTTTCTTT
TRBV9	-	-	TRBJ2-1	CASRGSWDNEQFF	TGTGCCAGCAGAGGGAGTTGGGACAATGAGCAGTTCTTC
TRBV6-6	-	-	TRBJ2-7	CASSLFGELNYEQYF	TGTGCCAGCAGTTTGTTTGGAGAATTAAACTACGAGCAGTACTTC